The next 23 T cell receptor beta chains were all read from a single sample in a study of cytomegalovirus exposure and HLA in healthy donors. The PCR had 60 Vbeta and 13 Jbeta primers. TCRdb's copy holds only in-frame clones and misses some; the assay was immunoSEQ multiplex PCR. The table includes 75,000 to 90,000 clones, more than 50% detected once. The sample consisted of PBMCs. The origin of the receptors is a woman in her thirties or forties in good health and CMV-seropositive.

The V gene is TRBV5-1, the J gene TRBJ2-7, with 9 bases lining up with TRBD2. The V gene end was trimmed by 4 bases and the J gene end by 5 bases; junction bases not matched to a gene: 10. CDR1 is SGHRS, CDR2 YFSETQ, per germline. The CDR3 runs to 15 residues. The CDR3 coding sequence is TGCGCCAGCAGCACGGTCGGCGGGGGGGTGGACGAGCAGTACTTC. It translates to CASSTVGGGVDEQYF.

The J gene is TRBJ2-1, the V gene TRBV2, with TRBD2 matching 7 bases. Germline values: CDR1 SNHLY, CDR2 FYNNEI. This CDR3 has 14 amino acids. J lost 4 bases, V lost 7 bases, and 7 bases had no gene match. The CDR3: CASKGRATYNEQFF. CDR3 sequence (DNA): TGTGCCAGCAAAGGGAGGGCGACTTACAATGAGCAGTTCTTC.

The chain is built from TRBV2 and TRBJ2-7; 11 bases match TRBD2. With V trimmed by 3 bases and J by 3 bases, 4 bases remained unmatched. CDR1 and CDR2 from the germline V gene are SNHLY and FYNNEI. The CDR3 spans 15 residues. CDR3 nucleotides: TGTGCCAGCAGTGAGACTAGCGGGACAGTCTACGAGCAGTACTTC. The encoded protein is CASSETSGTVYEQYF.

The sample holds a few counts of this clone. The V call is TRBV10-1, the J call TRBJ2-3, with D perhaps matching TRBD2 (5 bases). Between the trimmed V and J ends, which lost 5 bases and 4 bases, there was a span of 10 bases. The CDR3 totals 13 residues. In germline, CDR1 is WNHNN, CDR2 SYGVQD (reference sequence). The CDR3 DNA sequence: TGCGCCAGCAGTAGCCAGAGGGCAGATACGCAGTATTTT. It translates to CASSSQRADTQYF.

This clone came up once. This chain uses TRBV11-2 with TRBJ2-5; 10 positions agree with TRBD2. The DNA end favors TRBJ2-7, so the J call may be wrong. The V gene's germline CDR1 is SGHAT and CDR2 FQNNGV. This CDR3 spans 15 amino acids. CDR3 sequence reads: CASSLSSGSPYEQYF. In nucleotides, the CDR3 is TGTGCCAGCAGCCTATCTAGCGGGAGCCCCTACGAGCAGTACTTC.

The chain links TRBV5-6 to TRBJ2-7; D remains unclear. The CDR3 sequence is 13 residues long. Trimming left V 0 bases short and J 1 base short, with 5 bases between. Germline V lookup: CDR1 SGHDT, CDR2 YYEEEE. CDR3 residues: CASSLANSYEQYF. The CDR3 region has the DNA TGTGCCAGCAGCTTGGCCAATTCCTACGAGCAGTACTTC.

The count of this clone is one. The chain has TRBV5-4 and TRBJ1-4; 8 bases are shared with TRBD1. Germline lookup yields CDR1 SGHNT and CDR2 YYREEE (reference sequence). The CDR3 is made up of 15 amino acids. The V and J ends lost 2 bases and 7 bases, in that order; junction bases with no gene match: 7. The DNA of the CDR3 is TGTGCCAGCAGCTTAAGGACAGGGACGGGTGAAAAACTGTTTTTT. Protein: CASSLRTGTGEKLFF.

The chain has TRBV5-4 and TRBJ1-3; D possibly corresponds to TRBD1 (5 bases). The CDR3 loop spans 14 amino acids. Germline loops: CDR1 SGHNT, CDR2 YYREEE (reference sequence). The V end lost 3 bases, the J end lost 0 bases, and 7 bases lay between the germline ends. The CDR3: CASSSDSSGNTIYF. The CDR3 region has the DNA TGTGCCAGCAGCTCAGACAGCTCTGGAAACACCATATATTTT.

This clone was counted only a few times. V is TRBV28 and J is TRBJ1-3; the match to TRBD1 covers 10 bases. The J segment lost 4 bases and the V segment lost 8 bases, leaving 5 bases of the junction unmatched. The CDR3 has 14 amino acids. Germline V gives CDR1 MDHEN, CDR2 SYDVKM. DNA of the CDR3: TGTGCCAGCCAACCGGACAGGGGGGGAAACACCATATATTTT. Its protein is CASQPDRGGNTIYF.

The J gene is TRBJ2-5, the V gene TRBV7-9; 9 bases map to TRBD2. In germline, CDR1 is SEHNR, CDR2 FQNEAQ (reference sequence). The length of the CDR3 is 15 residues. V shed 6 bases and J 2 bases; nucleotides not matched to a gene: 7. This chain's CDR3 is CASSTRLADQETQYF. CDR3 coding DNA: TGTGCCAGCAGTACCCGACTAGCGGATCAAGAGACCCAGTACTTC.

The chain links TRBV7-9 to TRBJ1-2, with 8 bases that match TRBD1. The CDR3 covers 15 residues. The V segment lost 7 bases and the J segment 0 bases; nucleotides outside the gene matches: 7. The germline V gene encodes CDR1 SEHNR and CDR2 FQNEAQ (reference sequence). The CDR3 nucleotides are TGTGCCAGCACCCCAGGACAGGGAGCTAACTATGGCTACACCTTC. The encoded protein is CASTPGQGANYGYTF.

The CDR3 DNA is TGCAGCGTCTTACAGGGGCCGCGTCGGGAGCAGTACTTC. Translation gives CSVLQGPRREQYF. The rearrangement joins TRBV29-1 to TRBJ2-7; 7 nucleotides line up with TRBD1. The germline V gene encodes CDR1 SQVTM and CDR2 ANQGSEA. CDR3 size: 13 residues. Trimming at V came to 6 bases and at J to 7 bases, leaving 12 bases not matched to a gene.

V and J are TRBV7-2 and TRBJ2-7; the match to TRBD2 covers 13 bases. This CDR3 has 16 amino acids. With 5 bases clipped from V and 7 bases from J, the junction kept 11 bases outside the gene matches. Germline lookup yields CDR1 SGHTA and CDR2 FQGNSA. The CDR3 DNA is TGTGCCAGCAGCCCTACGCGGACTAGCGGGAGTGGTGAGCAGTACTTC. Its translation is CASSPTRTSGSGEQYF.

The V call is TRBV19, the J call TRBJ2-3, with 10 bases fitting TRBD2. After removal of 5 bases from V and 5 bases from J, the junction contained 7 bases not matched to a gene. The CDR3 consists of 15 residues. Germline CDR1 is LNHDA and CDR2 is SQIVND (reference sequence). The chain's CDR3 is CASSVPGLAIDTQYF. CDR3 coding DNA: TGTGCCAGTAGTGTCCCGGGACTAGCGATAGATACGCAGTATTTT.

The chain uses TRBV28 and TRBJ1-5; perhaps TRBD1 as D (5 bases). V lost 5 bases, J lost 6 bases, and 8 bases lay in between. The CDR3 is 12 amino acids. The V gene's germline CDR1 is MDHEN and CDR2 SYDVKM. The CDR3 nucleotides read TGTGCCAGCAGTGAAGGGGTTCAGCCCCAGCATTTT. This codes for CASSEGVQPQHF.

This clone was picked up one time. The rearrangement links TRBV4-3 to TRBJ1-4, with 9 positions matching TRBD1. The CDR3 is made up of 15 amino acids. Germline trimming cut 2 bases from V and 7 bases from J; bases unmatched to any gene: 5. Germline loops: CDR1 LGHNA, CDR2 YSLEER. The CDR3 loop reads CASSQPDRGGEKLFF. The CDR3 DNA reads as TGCGCCAGCAGCCAACCGGACAGGGGAGGTGAAAAACTGTTTTTT.

The chain uses TRBV5-4 and TRBJ2-3; D unresolved. Germline V gene sequence: CDR1 SGHNT, CDR2 YYREEE (reference sequence). V was trimmed by 0 bases and J by 4 bases, leaving 9 bases between them. The CDR3 sequence is 14 residues long. The CDR3 sequence: CASSLVSFPDTQYF. As DNA, the CDR3 is TGTGCCAGCAGCTTGGTGAGCTTCCCAGATACGCAGTATTTT.

This clone was found a few times. This chain joins TRBV7-3 and TRBJ2-3; the D gene is possibly TRBD1 (7 bases). This CDR3 is 15 amino acids long. The germline gives CDR1 SGHTA, CDR2 FQGTGA. The ends were cut back, 2 bases at V and 4 bases at J, with 13 bases in the middle. CDR3 residues: CASSLRAGGSDTQYF. The CDR3 DNA is TGTGCCAGCAGCTTACGGGCAGGGGGGTCAGATACGCAGTATTTT. Looking up the rest from reference TRBV7-3 and TRBJ2-3 gives the full variable domain: GAGVSQTPSNKVTEKGKYVELRCDPISGHTALYWYRQSLGQGPEFLIYFQGTGAADDSGLPNDRFFAVRPEGSVSTLKIQRTERGDSAVYLCASSLRAGGSDTQYFGPGTRLTVL.

This chain uses TRBV5-6 with TRBJ2-7; TRBD2 might be the D (6 bases). The germline V gene encodes CDR1 SGHDT and CDR2 YYEEEE. The length of the CDR3 is 14 residues. The V end lost 3 bases, the J end lost 2 bases, and 12 bases lay between the germline ends. The CDR3 is CASSSGLLAYEQYF. DNA of the CDR3: TGTGCCAGCAGCTCGGGACTCCTGGCCTACGAGCAGTACTTC.

The chain joins TRBV7-2 to TRBJ2-7; D is possibly TRBD2 (5 bases). Trimming took 4 bases from V and 0 from J, leaving 22 bases between them. The CDR3 consists of 18 residues. Germline-derived CDR1 and CDR2 are SGHTA and FQGNSA. In nucleotides, the CDR3 is TGTGCCAGCAGCTCAGAACTAGTAAGCGCGGCCATCTCCTACGAGCAGTACTTC. It yields the protein CASSSELVSAAISYEQYF.

This chain uses TRBV6-1 with TRBJ2-6, with D tentatively TRBD1 (5 bases). This CDR3 spans 15 amino acids. CDR1 is MNHNS and CDR2 is SASEGT in the germline V gene. V lost 5 bases and J 0 bases, leaving 8 bases between the germline ends. DNA for the CDR3: TGTGCCAGCAGTCAACAGGTCTCTGGGGCCAACGTCCTGACTTTC. Translation: CASSQQVSGANVLTF.

This sequence joins TRBV7-3 and TRBJ1-1; 9 positions match TRBD1. The V gene's germline CDR1 is SGHTA and CDR2 FQGTGA. Trimming at V came to 4 bases and at J to 4 bases, leaving 4 bases not matched to a gene. The length of the CDR3 is 14 residues. DNA of the CDR3: TGTGCCAGCAGCTCAAAGGGACAGGGCACTGAAGCTTTCTTT. Protein: CASSSKGQGTEAFF.

The rearrangement links TRBV6-5 to TRBJ2-1; the D gene is possibly TRBD1 (6 bases). The V and J ends lost 5 bases and 0 bases respectively, with 11 bases between them. The V gene's germline CDR1 is MNHEY and CDR2 SVGAGI. This CDR3 contains 15 residues. The CDR3 DNA follows: TGTGCCAGCAGTCAAGGACAGAGCTCCTACAATGAGCAGTTCTTC. It yields the protein CASSQGQSSYNEQFF.